The 4 T cell receptor beta chains in this list originate from one sample, sequenced in a study of control samples from healthy donors and cancer patients. This table comes from immunoSEQ multiplex PCR, and its TCRdb copy is limited to in-frame clones, with some not included. The sample lists approximately 90,000 clones; roughly 84% were seen once. The specimen sequenced was blood. The receptors shown here come from a middle-aged woman in good health.

The chain uses TRBV24-1 and TRBJ1-2; 10 bases line up with TRBD1. The V segment lost 9 bases and the J segment 4 bases; nucleotides outside the gene matches: 7. Germline V gene sequence: CDR1 KGHDR, CDR2 SFDVKD. The CDR3 spans 14 residues. In nucleotides, the CDR3 is TGTGCCACCTCTATGGGACAGGGGTTCTATGGCTACACCTTC. It specifies CATSMGQGFYGYTF.

The rearrangement links TRBV7-2 to TRBJ2-7; 7 bases agree with TRBD1. This CDR3 has 14 amino acids. Losses at the gene ends were 4 bases for V and 4 bases for J; bases not matched to a gene: 7. Germline CDR1 SGHTA, CDR2 FQGNSA. The CDR3 bases are TGTGCCAGCAGCTCCGGGACAGTCCCTTACGAGCAGTACTTC. Encoded protein: CASSSGTVPYEQYF. Combining the CDR3 with reference TRBV7-2 and TRBJ2-7 gives the whole variable domain GAGVSQSPSNKVTEKGKDVELRCDPISGHTALYWYRQSLGQGLEFLIYFQGNSAPDKSGLPSDRFSAERTGGSVSTLTIQRTQQEDSAVYLCASSSGTVPYEQYFGPGTRLTVT.

V is TRBV18 and J is TRBJ2-7; 8 nucleotides match TRBD1. J gave up 4 bases and V 4 bases, and 0 bases lay outside the gene matches. Germline CDR1 and CDR2: KGHSH and LQKENI. The CDR3 length is 12 residues. The CDR3 DNA is TGTGCCAGCTCACGACAGGGGTACGAGCAGTACTTC. Amino acid sequence: CASSRQGYEQYF.

This clone was observed once. The rearrangement links TRBV7-8 to TRBJ2-6; D is possibly TRBD2 (6 bases). The germline CDR1 and CDR2 sequences are SGHVS and FQNEAQ. CDR3 size: 20 residues. Trimming cost V 1 base and J 0 bases, with 19 bases left between them. The DNA of the CDR3 is TGTGCCAGCAGCTTAGGGCGCGCAGGAGGGCTCGACTCTGGGGCCAACGTCCTGACTTTC. It translates to CASSLGRAGGLDSGANVLTF.